The rows below give T cell receptor beta chains drawn from one sample of a study of blood T cell repertoires in COVID-19. Only in-frame clones appear in the TCRdb table, and some are missing; sequencing was by immunoSEQ multiplex PCR. This table has around 200,000 clones, 83% appearing once. The sample comprised peripheral blood. The receptor source for this set is a woman in her 30s with COVID-19, enrolled during active disease. Each CDR3 is given with its conserved first and last residue. Fields, in order: clone size, D gene, V gene, J gene, CDR3 DNA, CDR3 protein. A D gene is named only where the DNA matches it firmly. Clone size is shown for a subset of rows, as once, few, many or a class of expanded clone.

clone_size: -
d_call: -
v_call: TRBV11-1
j_call: TRBJ2-2
cdr3_nt: TGTGCCAGCAGCTTTAATCAGGGATCCAACACCGGGGAGCTGTTTTTT
cdr3_aa: CASSFNQGSNTGELFF

clone_size: -
d_call: -
v_call: TRBV9
j_call: TRBJ1-2
cdr3_nt: TGTGCCAGCAGCCTCAGGGTTGACTATGGCTACACCTTC
cdr3_aa: CASSLRVDYGYTF

clone_size: few
d_call: TRBD1
v_call: TRBV6-5
j_call: TRBJ1-6
cdr3_nt: TGTGCCAGCAGTTACTCGGGACAGGGTTATAATTCACCCCTCCACTTT
cdr3_aa: CASSYSGQGYNSPLHF

clone_size: -
d_call: TRBD1
v_call: TRBV7-7
j_call: TRBJ1-1
cdr3_nt: TGTGCCGGATACAGGGGGCGCAAACCCAACACTGAAGCTTTCTTT
cdr3_aa: CAGYRGRKPNTEAFF

clone_size: -
d_call: -
v_call: TRBV10-1
j_call: TRBJ2-1
cdr3_nt: TGCGCCAGCAGTGAGTCGGCAGGGGCGTACAATGAGCAGTTCTTC
cdr3_aa: CASSESAGAYNEQFF

clone_size: once
d_call: -
v_call: TRBV30
j_call: TRBJ2-2
cdr3_nt: TGTGCCTGGAGTAAACAAACCGGGGAGCTGTTTTTT
cdr3_aa: CAWSKQTGELFF

clone_size: -
d_call: TRBD2
v_call: TRBV5-4
j_call: TRBJ2-1
cdr3_nt: TGTGCCAGCAGCCCGGGGACTAGCGGAGACTACAATGAGCAGTTCTTC
cdr3_aa: CASSPGTSGDYNEQFF

clone_size: -
d_call: -
v_call: TRBV7-2
j_call: TRBJ1-1
cdr3_nt: TGTGCCAGCAGCTTAGTTGGGTTTGCAGGGATGAACACTGAAGCTTTCTTT
cdr3_aa: CASSLVGFAGMNTEAFF

clone_size: -
d_call: -
v_call: TRBV9
j_call: TRBJ2-7
cdr3_nt: TGTGCCAGCAGCCCAAATTCGGGACAGTACTTC
cdr3_aa: CASSPNSGQYF

clone_size: few
d_call: TRBD2
v_call: TRBV2
j_call: TRBJ2-7
cdr3_nt: TGTGCCAGCAGACCCAGCGGGGTATCCGCCTACGAGCAGTACTTC
cdr3_aa: CASRPSGVSAYEQYF

clone_size: once
d_call: -
v_call: TRBV4-2
j_call: TRBJ2-5
cdr3_nt: TGTGCCAGCAGCCAAGATTTGGGCAGGGCCCAAGAGACCCAGTACTTC
cdr3_aa: CASSQDLGRAQETQYF

clone_size: once
d_call: TRBD2
v_call: TRBV6-2/TRBV6-3
j_call: TRBJ2-5
cdr3_nt: TGTGCCAGCAGTCGCTGGGGGGGAGAGACCCAGTACTTC
cdr3_aa: CASSRWGGETQYF

clone_size: -
d_call: TRBD1
v_call: TRBV27
j_call: TRBJ2-1
cdr3_nt: TGTGCCAGCAGTTATGTCAGGGGGACCAATGAGCAGTTCTTC
cdr3_aa: CASSYVRGTNEQFF